This T cell receptor (beta chain) was recovered during a study of monozygotic twins with inflammatory bowel disease. Study-level points and caveats: No repertoire similarity difference was seen between concordant and discordant twins; power was possibly limited. T cell subtypes were not distinguishable in this analysis. Differences in immunosuppressive treatment may have been a source of added variability in patient repertoires.

From its re-call of the 5' RACE reads, TCRdb lists each CDR3 protein once, without DNA. The sample totals some 170,000 distinct CDR3 sequences. Per the germline V gene, CDR1 is MNHEY and CDR2 is SVGEGT. The CDR3 consists of 18 residues. A note on this clonotype: Its antigen is unidentified.

V and J are TRBV6-2 or TRBV6-3 and TRBJ2-7; the TCRdb D gene call, TRBD2, has no DNA to confirm it. The sequenced sample was blood. This TCR derives from a human donor with ulcerative colitis or Crohn's disease, or a healthy co-twin of an affected twin (not recorded which). CDR3 sequence: CASSYSKTSGLSSYEQYF.